The source of this T cell receptor (beta chain) is a study of OX40 agonist ivuxolimab in advanced cancers. Germline CDR1 SNHLY, CDR2 FYNNEI. This CDR3 comprises 17 residues. After removal of 6 bases from V and 1 base from J, the junction contained 11 bases not matched to a gene. Only in-frame clones appear in the TCRdb table, and some are missing; sequencing was by immunoSEQ multiplex PCR. The sample has 70,000 or so clones, about 93% seen once. The sequences come from CD4+ or CD8+ T cells sorted from blood, collected in a trial of the OX40 agonist ivuxolimab. The receptor's source is an adult with an advanced solid tumor such as melanoma, head and neck, liver or kidney cancer. This chain connects TRBV2 to TRBJ2-3, with 9 bases fitting TRBD1. The CDR3 coding sequence is TGTGCCAGCAGCGCCTTAGGGACAGGGACGGGCACAGATACGCAGTATTTT. It codes for CASSALGTGTGTDTQYF.